Reported below is one T cell receptor beta chain. This sample is part of a study of blood T cell repertoires in COVID-19. Study at large: Samples taken during acute and convalescent COVID-19 were collected in the United States, Italy and Spain. PBMCs, B-cell-depleted T cells, or T cells were the source of the cDNA or gDNA that made up the material.

Original data processing: Amplified reference gene primers provided the basis for estimating nucleated cell counts. Generated by immunoSEQ multiplex PCR, the TCRdb table keeps only in-frame clones and is missing some. That table furnishes V, J and clone size, whereas the DNA furnished D and trimming. The sample consists of approximately 52,000 clones, about 91% of them appearing once. The CDR3 contains 12 residues. V lost 5 bases, J lost 4 bases, and 6 bases lay in between. This chain uses TRBV12-3 or TRBV12-4 with TRBJ1-5; D gene unclear. Sequencing input: peripheral blood. The source of this sequence is a man aged 45-65 years with active COVID-19. In DNA, the CDR3 is TGTGCCAGCAGTACTCGTAATCAGCCCCAGCATTTT. As protein: CASSTRNQPQHF.